This TCR beta chain was found in a study of OX40 agonist ivuxolimab in advanced cancers. About the study: Cohort: approximately 83% men, mean age 60, aged about 23 to 80.

The CDR3 is made up of 13 amino acids. J lost 1 base, V lost 8 bases, and 3 bases had no gene match. The germline gives CDR1 SNHLY, CDR2 FYNNEI. Clones were sequenced by immunoSEQ multiplex PCR, and TCRdb holds only the in-frame ones, with some missing. The sample holds 70,000 to 90,000 clones, approximately 80% seen once. The clonotype was recovered from an adult with an advanced solid tumor such as melanoma, head and neck, liver or kidney cancer. The rearrangement joins TRBV2 to TRBJ2-5, with TRBD1 matching over 8 bases. The sample consisted of CD4+ or CD8+ T cells sorted from blood, taken in a trial of the OX40 agonist ivuxolimab. Written as DNA, the CDR3 is TGTGCCAGCGGGACAGGCCTCCAAGAGACCCAGTACTTC. Translated: CASGTGLQETQYF.